The rows below give T cell receptor beta chains drawn from one sample of a study of tumor and adjacent non-tumor tissue in lung cancer. MiXCR was run by TCRdb on the multiplex PCR reads, yielding one entry per CDR3 protein. Counted here are 85,000 or so distinct CDR3 sequences, around three quarters occurring once; the ten biggest clones make up 21%. The specimen was distant non-tumor lung tissue. The receptors originated from a woman in her 50s with non-small cell lung cancer. Both conserved end residues are part of each CDR3.

j_call	v_call	cdr3_aa
TRBJ2-3	TRBV5-5	CASTQGRRATDTRYF
TRBJ2-7	TRBV6-1	CAISEFQAGGYEQYF
TRBJ2-7	TRBV2	CASSEDSYSYEQYF
TRBJ2-7	TRBV7-9	CASNPPWGLAGVNYEQYF
TRBJ2-5	TRBV11-3	CASSPRTEQETQYF
TRBJ2-2	TRBV6-2/TRBV6-3	CVNSRLGHRLTGEPFF
TRBJ2-7	TRBV6-5	CANAFGSRAYEQYF
TRBJ2-1	TRBV12-3/TRBV12-4	CANIQDRAGSYNEQFF
TRBJ2-3	TRBV12-3/TRBV12-4	CASRRGRSNTDTRYF
TRBJ2-5	TRBV24-1	CATSDSGGTETPYF
TRBJ2-2	TRBV6-2/TRBV6-3	CASSFPTSGRRTGEPFF
TRBJ2-1	TRBV29-1	CSFGSGGQGIEQFF
TRBJ2-3	TRBV4-2	CASSQPGLAGRTYTQYF
TRBJ2-7	TRBV28	CASVDASRYEQYF
TRBJ2-3	TRBV28	CASHRGYGVVADTEYF
TRBJ2-2	TRBV29-1	CSVEEGGPRTGELFF
TRBJ1-1	TRBV14	CASSQDIRGDVFF
TRBJ2-7	TRBV6-1	CSSTRTGGSYEQYF
TRBJ2-7	TRBV7-2	CASSLAFFDRGQYEQYF
TRBJ2-2	TRBV6-1	CASNRGSGYAGELFF
TRBJ2-3	TRBV10-2	CAISDQRRDTDTQYF